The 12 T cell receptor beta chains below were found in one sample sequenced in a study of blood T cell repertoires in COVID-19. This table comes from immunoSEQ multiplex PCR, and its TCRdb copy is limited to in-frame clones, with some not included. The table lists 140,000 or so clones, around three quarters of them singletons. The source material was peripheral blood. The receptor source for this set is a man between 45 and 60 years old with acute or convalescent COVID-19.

The DNA for the CDR3 is TGTGCCAGCAGTCGGGACAGGGGGACAGCTAACTATGGCTACACCTTC. Its translation: CASSRDRGTANYGYTF. The chain combines TRBV5-4 with TRBJ1-2, with 11 bases that match TRBD1. This CDR3 is built from 16 residues. The ends lost 5 bases at V and 0 bases at J; junction bases unmatched: 6. Germline V gene data show CDR1 as SGHNT and CDR2 as YYREEE (reference sequence).

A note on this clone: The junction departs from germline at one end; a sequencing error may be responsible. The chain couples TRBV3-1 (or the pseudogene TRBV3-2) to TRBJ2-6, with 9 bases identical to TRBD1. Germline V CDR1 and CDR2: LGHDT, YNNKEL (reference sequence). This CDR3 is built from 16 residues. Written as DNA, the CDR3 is TGTGCCAGCAGTCCACAGGGGGCGGGTGGGGCCAACGTCCTAACTTTC. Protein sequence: CASSPQGAGGANVLTF.

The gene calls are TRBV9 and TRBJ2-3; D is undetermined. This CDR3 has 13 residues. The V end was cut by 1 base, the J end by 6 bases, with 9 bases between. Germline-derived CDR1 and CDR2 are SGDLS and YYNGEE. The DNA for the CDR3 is TGTGCCAGCAGCGTATATCTTGGCGATACGCAGTATTTT. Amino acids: CASSVYLGDTQYF. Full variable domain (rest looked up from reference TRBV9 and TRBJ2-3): DSGVTQTPKHLITATGQRVTLRCSPRSGDLSVYWYQQSLDQGLQFLIQYYNGEERAKGNILERFSAQQFPDLHSELNLSSLELGDSALYFCASSVYLGDTQYFGPGTRLTVL.

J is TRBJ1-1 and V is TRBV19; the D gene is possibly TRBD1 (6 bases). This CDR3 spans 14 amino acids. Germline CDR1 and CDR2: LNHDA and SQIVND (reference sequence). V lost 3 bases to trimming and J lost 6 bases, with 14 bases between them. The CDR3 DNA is TGTGCCAGTAGTATCTCAGGGGTGGTCGCTGAAGCTTTCTTT. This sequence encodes CASSISGVVAEAFF.

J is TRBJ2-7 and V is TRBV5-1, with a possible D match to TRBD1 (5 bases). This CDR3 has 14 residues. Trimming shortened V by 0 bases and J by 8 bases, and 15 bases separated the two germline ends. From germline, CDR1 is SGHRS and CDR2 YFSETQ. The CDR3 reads CASSLAQGSSQQYV. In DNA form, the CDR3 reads TGCGCCAGCAGCTTGGCTCAGGGTAGTTCCCAGCAGTACGTC.

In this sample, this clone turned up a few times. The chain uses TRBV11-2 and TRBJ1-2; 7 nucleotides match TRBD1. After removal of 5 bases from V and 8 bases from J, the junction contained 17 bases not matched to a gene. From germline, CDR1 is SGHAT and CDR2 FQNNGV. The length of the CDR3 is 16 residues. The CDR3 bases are TGTGCCAGCAGCCCCCGAACAGGGGTTAACGAGGGCGGCTACACCTTC. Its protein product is CASSPRTGVNEGGYTF. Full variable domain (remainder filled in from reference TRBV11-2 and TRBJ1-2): EAGVAQSPRYKIIEKRQSVAFWCNPISGHATLYWYQQILGQGPKLLIQFQNNGVVDDSQLPKDRFSAERLKGVDSTLKIQPAKLEDSAVYLCASSPRTGVNEGGYTFGSGTRLTVV.

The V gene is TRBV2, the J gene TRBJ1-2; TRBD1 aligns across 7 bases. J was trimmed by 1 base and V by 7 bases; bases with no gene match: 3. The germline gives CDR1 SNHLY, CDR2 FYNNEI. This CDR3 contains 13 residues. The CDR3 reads CASIGDSNYGYTF. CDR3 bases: TGTGCCAGCATCGGGGACAGTAACTATGGCTACACCTTC.

The DNA of the CDR3 is TGTGCCAGCAGTTACGTTGGCGGAGATGAAAAACTGTTTTTT. Amino acid sequence: CASSYVGGDEKLFF. The chain recombines TRBV6-5 with TRBJ1-4; D not certain. Deletions cut 2 bases from V and 6 bases from J, with 10 bases between. Per the germline V gene, CDR1 is MNHEY and CDR2 is SVGAGI. The CDR3 has 14 residues.

The CDR3 sequence is CASSQQETQYF. CDR3 DNA sequence: TGTGCCAGCAGTCAACAAGAGACCCAGTACTTC. The chain combines TRBV6-5 with TRBJ2-5, with no clear D. CDR3 length: 11 residues. Germline V gives CDR1 MNHEY, CDR2 SVGAGI. Trimming took off 5 bases at V and 2 bases at J, with 3 bases between the two ends.

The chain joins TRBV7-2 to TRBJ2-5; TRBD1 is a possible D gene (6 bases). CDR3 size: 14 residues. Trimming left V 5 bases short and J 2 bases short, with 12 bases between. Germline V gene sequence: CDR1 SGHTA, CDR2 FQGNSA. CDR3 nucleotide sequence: TGTGCCAGCAGCGACAGGACGACTCAAGAGACCCAGTACTTC. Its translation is CASSDRTTQETQYF.

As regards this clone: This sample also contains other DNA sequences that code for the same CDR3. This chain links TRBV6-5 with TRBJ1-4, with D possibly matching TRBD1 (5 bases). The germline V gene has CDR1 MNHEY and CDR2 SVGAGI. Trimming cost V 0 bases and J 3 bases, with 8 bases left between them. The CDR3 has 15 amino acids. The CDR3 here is CASSYSGGPNEKLFF. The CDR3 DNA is TGTGCCAGCAGTTACTCGGGGGGTCCTAATGAAAAACTGTTTTTT.

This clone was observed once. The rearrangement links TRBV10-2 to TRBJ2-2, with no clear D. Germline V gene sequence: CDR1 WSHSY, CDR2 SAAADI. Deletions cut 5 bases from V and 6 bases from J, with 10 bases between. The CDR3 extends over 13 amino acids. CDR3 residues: CASSLVEAGELFF. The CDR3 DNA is TGCGCCAGCAGTTTAGTTGAGGCCGGGGAGCTGTTTTTT.